The present entry profiles one T cell receptor (beta chain) with its context. An end of the junction does not agree with germline; a read error may underlie this. This study enrolled people aged roughly 18 to 90 from around 25 US geographic areas. The germline V gene encodes CDR1 SSHAT and CDR2 FNYEAQ (reference sequence). The CDR3 totals 16 residues. The data belong to a study of blood T cell repertoires in COVID-19. The table came from immunoSEQ multiplex PCR; TCRdb's copy has only in-frame clones and leaves some out. Of fewer than 200,000 clones listed, roughly 85% were seen once; the top ten hold approximately 4.7%.

This sequence joins TRBV7-7 and TRBJ2-1; D perhaps matches TRBD2 (6 bases). The sequence was obtained from a woman in her fifties or sixties who had recovered from COVID-19. Material for sequencing was PBMCs or T cells enriched from blood (not recorded which). The CDR3 DNA sequence: TGTGCTAGCAGCTTAAGGGGCGGGGCGACTGGGAATGAGCAGTTCTTC. Translation gives CASSLRGGATGNEQFF.